This T cell receptor (beta chain) is drawn from a study of cytomegalovirus exposure and HLA in healthy donors (dated by TCRdb to the late 2010s). Broadly, across the study: An earlier analysis of several hundred of the donors reported roughly 270 Gb of sequence data and 120 million or so unique TCR beta sequences from some 180 million T cells. A later genetic analysis used genome-wide SNP genotypes for about 65% of the 666 donors, treating that subset as a discovery cohort. To decide whether each TCR beta V gene segment behaved as functional or pseudogenic, an earlier analysis of some 600 of the donors relied on high-throughput TCR beta sequencing. To predict cytomegalovirus infection status, the study brought together high-throughput TCR immunosequencing, statistical association of individual TCRs with disease status, and machine learning. The later analysis used no new phenotypic data to find candidate immune exposures, relying instead on TCR beta sequences and their occurrence across donors. Both class I and class II loci were covered by HLA typing, at four-digit resolution. The number of donors typed differed by locus, with roughly 629-640 for A, B, C, DRB1 and DQB1, around 520 for DQA1, nearly 610 for DPA1, and 472 for DPB1. Every discovery cohort repertoire had been produced on one sequencing platform. Of the 398 genotyped donors, about 80% fell in the genetic ancestry cluster associated with self-reported Caucasian donors. Five DR-DQ haplotypes were handled as single units for association and clustering because linkage in the cohort was strong. The study was designed to test whether signatures of past pathogen exposure could be identified by cataloging public T cell receptors. A separate validation cohort of about 110 different subjects was used in addition to the approximately 610-subject first cohort. Across roughly 420 genotyped donors of the cohort, an average of roughly 200,000 unique TCR beta nucleotide sequences per donor were sequenced, and approximately 17% of those sequences were non-productive. A later analysis re-analyzed previously published TCR beta repertoires from 650 to 800 donors and added high-resolution HLA genotyping to study TCR occurrence patterns. The study used immunosequencing to profile the T cell repertoires of several hundred subjects and linked those repertoires to cytomegalovirus serostatus. Donor age, sex, ethnicity and CMV serostatus were collected together with the repertoire data. About 330 gigabases of sequencing data and around 85 million unique TCR sequences made up an early release that covered fewer than 650 HLA-typed donors. Here is what the overall study found, with its caveats: A group of highly shared sequence variants was considered likely to be a technical artifact of the sequencing pipeline. The earlier analysis of approximately 590 of the donors excluded roughly 16 rarely observed V segments, including chromosome 9 orphons, because counts were too low. Because HLA typing was missing for some donors at each locus, association tests included only the typed subset. In both the original and validation cohorts, the classifier was reported to diagnose cytomegalovirus status with high specificity and sensitivity. According to a later analysis, TCR association rates differed among HLA loci, with DRB1 alleles showing the most associated TCRs and HLA-C alleles showing the fewest. Broadly in line with IMGT annotations, most TCR beta V segments showed up in productive rearrangements about 90% or about 30% of the time in an earlier analysis of about 500 of the donors. The cohort was sequenced for TCR beta chains only, and without alpha or paired-chain data the features that could be detected were limited. Because the 87-base-pair reads could not distinguish some IMGT-functional V segments, including TRBV6-2 and TRBV6-3, those segments were excluded. When HLA alleles, especially DR and DQ, strongly co-occurred, TCR associations were difficult to assign to individual alleles. A later analysis reported that several top co-occurrence clusters appeared linked to parvovirus B19, influenza, CMV and Epstein-Barr virus. Linkage disequilibrium might explain the correlated functional status among segregating V segments, but an unknown experimental factor could not be ruled out. The authors suggested that the approach could potentially be generalized to other disease states and immunological phenotypes. According to a later genetic analysis, donors in an Asian-associated ancestry cluster had fewer N-insertions in productive TCRs than the approximately 650-donor mean. An association between a missense DCLRE1C variant and V-gene and J-gene trimming of TCR beta chains was found in a later genetic analysis and replicated in an independent cohort. A total of fewer than 200 TCR beta chains were listed by the study as associated with cytomegalovirus. While some public TCRs were present in many individuals, most TCR sequences turned up only very rarely across donors. The only immune exposure information available for the cohort was CMV serostatus. At a false discovery rate of 0.05, a later analysis linked about 16,000 TCR beta sequences to specific HLA alleles. A further reported finding was that TCR beta sequences accurately predicted the HLA-A and HLA-B alleles for most subjects in the first cohort. In vitro tests confirmed that a few of the cytomegalovirus-associated TCR beta chains recognize cytomegalovirus antigens. The presence/absence analyses assumed that sequencing depth was roughly uniform across donors, and that assumption may not be true. Most CMV-associated TCR beta chains appeared to be HLA-restricted in a later analysis, and the HLA associations seemed to be driven largely by CMV exposure. A later analysis found that HLA-associated TCR beta chains were more clonally expanded and had lower generation probabilities than equally common non-associated chains.

In total, approximately 610 healthy bone marrow donors made up the cohort. At the time of sampling, all cohort members were nominally healthy, though unrecorded immune exposures were likely present. The donor was CMV seropositive and belonged to the group of 250 to 300 seropositive cohort members. A peripheral blood sample was collected from each donor, and TCR beta sequencing was performed on peripheral blood mononuclear cells. The Qiagen DNeasy Blood Extraction Kit was used to extract genomic DNA from the blood cell samples. Libraries were built with the immunoSEQ multiplex PCR assay. For the multiplex PCR, a mixture combining 60 forward primers for TCR Vbeta segments and 13 reverse primers for TCR Jbeta segments was used. A multiplex PCR assay on genomic DNA amplified the CDR3 region of rearranged TCR beta genes. The amplified TCR beta libraries were sequenced on the Illumina HiSeq System as 87-base-pair reads. Regarding the original processing steps: A later analysis counted some 74 million unique TCR beta chains across the 650 to 700 repertoires, and approximately 11 million of these chains were shared by at least two donors. Raw reads were error-corrected and collapsed into unique sequences by a nearest-neighbor algorithm in which closely related sequences were merged to remove PCR and sequencing errors. To assign V, D and J gene segments, CDR3 sequences were aligned to IMGT reference sequences. Each retained sequence needed at least a six-nucleotide match to both a V gene segment and a J gene segment. A rearrangement counted as productive if the CDR3 had no stop codons and remained in frame with V and J, and every other rearrangement counted as non-productive. CDR3 was defined according to IMGT convention as the region running from the second conserved V-encoded cysteine to the conserved J-encoded phenylalanine. The earlier analysis of about 590 of the donors excluded sequences that lacked an unambiguous match to a single V gene segment. An earlier analysis of fewer than 750 of the donors called V segments functional above 56.7% productive rearrangements and segregating when the between-donor standard deviation exceeded 5%. To diagnose cytomegalovirus status from the catalog of TCR beta chain sequences, a statistical classification framework was built. In a later analysis, TCR nucleotide sequences were compared against IMGT/GENE-DB human TR gene sequences so that V and J genes could be assigned. Using the TCRdist pipeline, a later analysis assigned CDR3 sequences along with most-parsimonious VDJ recombination scenarios. In a later analysis, every TCR beta chain was defined by the combination of its CDR3 amino acid sequence and its V-gene family, and reads without a unique V-gene family were dropped. In a later analysis, 500 to 700 highly shared, low-generation-probability nucleotide sequences were removed to address suspected cross-contamination and a sequencing artifact. A later analysis calculated a clonal expansion index for each public chain from normalized within-repertoire ranks of inferred template counts. Generation probabilities in a later analysis came from a VDJ recombination model fitted to out-of-frame rearrangements, and those results were checked against IGoR. In a later analysis, hypergeometric tests were used to score TCR-TCR, TCR-HLA and TCR-CMV co-occurrence, with a repertoire-size bias correction applied to TCR pairs. In a later analysis, false discovery rates were estimated by permuting HLA or CMV assignments 20 times. A later analysis grouped co-occurring TCRs with DBSCAN, adding TCRdist sequence similarity when clustering within HLA-allele-positive subsets. Repertoires with fewer than 30,000 or more than 120,000 public chains, plus five repertoires with anomalous nucleotide sharing, were excluded from co-occurrence clustering. Sourced from immuneACCESS, this table was stored by TCRdb with only in-frame sequences that have V and J called. A share of the clones is absent; for the studies checked, an unresolved V gene accounts for under half, and the remainder has no known explanation. The V and J calls and clone size are taken from that table; D and trimming were inferred from the DNA. Counted in this sample were over 200,000 clones; about four fifths of them appeared once. The ten largest clones add up to approximately 6.5% of the sample.

Relative to germline, V is 0 bases shorter and J is 10 bases shorter, with 14 bases between their ends. The CDR3 spans 13 residues, from the cysteine through the phenylalanine. Only the CDR3 region is kept as DNA, spanning 39 bases read in frame from base 1. CDR1 and CDR2, per the germline V gene (reference sequence), are GTSNPN and SVGIG. Note on this clone: This clone's antigen is unknown. Per-base quality was not reported, and no clone a single base away is much larger than it.

This TCR was sampled from a man aged 35 to 55 in good health and CMV-seropositive. The chain couples TRBV30 to TRBJ2-3, with a tentative D gene TRBD2 over 6 matching bases. What was sequenced was PBMCs. The CDR3 reads CAWSVRPPGAQYF. The DNA is TGTGCCTGGAGTGTACGCCCCCCGGGGGCGCAGTATTTT.